The rows below give T cell receptor beta chains drawn from one sample of a study of shared clonotypes between healthy human individuals. Using immunoSEQ multiplex PCR, the repertoire was profiled, and TCRdb retains in-frame clones only, with some absent. The table records about 1.5 million clones, 95% to 97% of them present only once. Sequencing input: naive CD4+ T cells sorted from blood. These receptors were taken from a man aged 25-45 years in good health. CDR3s leave out the opening cysteine and the closing phenylalanine or tryptophan. The D gene is left open where the match is weak. Size values are once, few and many counts, or a class for expanded clones, and some rows have none.

TRBD1	once	TRBV28	TRBJ2-2	ASSSPGQITGELF
TRBD2	NA	TRBV29-1	TRBJ2-1	SVDTSGSSRSYNEQF
NA	few	TRBV30	TRBJ2-7	AWTKTGAYEQY
TRBD2	NA	TRBV4-3	TRBJ2-1	ASSQDLSSGRANVFYEQF
NA	NA	TRBV29-1	TRBJ2-1	SVTDLRSSYNEQF
TRBD2	NA	TRBV5-1	TRBJ2-2	ASSPGTSGRIGELF
NA	NA	TRBV5-6	TRBJ1-5	ASSKTPGTSNQPQH
NA	NA	TRBV4-2	TRBJ1-3	ASSQVGSSGNTIY
TRBD1	few	TRBV25-1	TRBJ2-2	ASSDSDRGPTGELF
NA	NA	TRBV6-1	TRBJ1-5	ASRYSNQPQH
NA	NA	TRBV28	TRBJ2-7	ASSLMGDEQY
TRBD1	once	TRBV5-5	TRBJ1-2	ASSFGQGGYGYT
NA	NA	TRBV5-4	TRBJ1-1	ASSKGQNTEAF
TRBD1	NA	TRBV18	TRBJ2-2	ASSPNRQQGVPNTGELF
TRBD2	NA	TRBV5-1	TRBJ2-1	ASSLQTSGSRGSYNEQF
TRBD1	NA	TRBV2	TRBJ1-1	ASRPGQGDAEAF
NA	NA	TRBV10-3	TRBJ1-4	AISVAGSQEKLF
NA	once	TRBV7-6	TRBJ2-6	ASSVGANVLT
NA	NA	TRBV5-1	TRBJ1-3	ASSLGEYGNTIY
NA	NA	TRBV7-9	TRBJ2-7	ASSLQDYEQY
TRBD1	NA	TRBV7-8	TRBJ2-3	ASSSGTGVTDTQY
NA	NA	TRBV6-5	TRBJ2-3	ASSTHLGRRNTQY
TRBD2	NA	TRBV5-6	TRBJ2-7	ASSLAGAGLAGGEQY
NA	NA	TRBV5-4	TRBJ2-7	ASSLGPGNPSYEQY
TRBD1	NA	TRBV5-5	TRBJ1-4	ASSDRGGEKLF
NA	NA	TRBV28	TRBJ2-3	ASSLVTIPDTQY
NA	NA	TRBV27	TRBJ2-3	ASSPLAHPLHTQY
TRBD1	once	TRBV7-2	TRBJ1-3	ASSLGYRGGGNTIY
NA	NA	TRBV5-4	TRBJ2-7	ASSLGGLTYEQY
NA	NA	TRBV29-1	TRBJ2-2	SAIQGGELF
TRBD2	NA	TRBV5-3	TRBJ2-1	ARSLGTSGPSSYNEQF
TRBD2	NA	TRBV19	TRBJ2-1	ASSIASGKVSNEQF
NA	NA	TRBV7-8	TRBJ1-1	ANLGGSAGTEAF
TRBD2	once	TRBV28	TRBJ2-7	ASRGTSGPYEQY
NA	NA	TRBV4-1	TRBJ2-1	ASSQVTAGDNEQF
NA	once	TRBV5-1	TRBJ2-7	ASGKQGSYEQY
TRBD1	NA	TRBV18	TRBJ2-1	ASSRGQGASLSYNEQF
NA	NA	TRBV30	TRBJ2-3	AWSYGETDTQY
NA	once	TRBV12-5	TRBJ1-1	ASGLEPVTEAF
TRBD2	NA	TRBV15	TRBJ2-7	ATSLLAEESEQY
NA	NA	TRBV2	TRBJ2-5	ASSGGLQETQY
NA	once	TRBV5-4	TRBJ2-6	ASSLRQRGANVLT
TRBD2	NA	TRBV5-4	TRBJ2-1	ASSLIPGTSGNINEQF
TRBD2	NA	TRBV7-2	TRBJ2-1	ASSLAMGLTYNEQF
NA	few	TRBV9	TRBJ2-3	ASSAPGRSTDTQY
NA	NA	TRBV11-2	TRBJ1-2	ASSLDAGGAYGYT
NA	NA	TRBV5-4	NA	ASSLGDLYEQY
TRBD2	NA	TRBV5-1	TRBJ2-1	ASSLLGLHEDEQF
NA	NA	TRBV7-8	TRBJ1-5	ASSLVGNGNQPQH
NA	NA	TRBV6-6	TRBJ1-4	ASRRGSNEKLF
TRBD2	once	TRBV6-1	TRBJ2-7	ASSEIVTSGYEQY
NA	NA	TRBV7-2	TRBJ1-1	ASSRKNTEAF
TRBD1	NA	TRBV11-2	TRBJ2-7	ASSLDRGDFYEQY